Described below is a single TCR beta chain sequence and its context. The source of the sample is a study of cytomegalovirus exposure and HLA in healthy donors. It was with 60 Vbeta and 13 Jbeta primers that the PCR ran. Clones were read by immunoSEQ multiplex PCR, and TCRdb kept only the in-frame ones, dropping some. This table lists tens of thousands of clones. The V gene end was trimmed by 6 bases and the J gene end by 3 bases; junction bases not matched to a gene: 6. The germline CDR1 and CDR2 sequences are SQVTM and ANQGSEA. CDR3 length equals 14 residues. The sample comprised PBMCs. The J gene is TRBJ1-5, the V gene TRBV29-1; the match to TRBD1 covers 9 bases. This receptor was obtained from a man over 45 in good health and CMV-seropositive. This CDR3 reads CSVQTGGYNQPQHF. CDR3 DNA: TGCAGCGTCCAGACAGGGGGTTACAATCAGCCCCAGCATTTT.